The rows below give T cell receptor beta chains drawn from one sample of a study of identical twins. From the 5' RACE reads, TCRdb called clonotypes with MiXCR, one entry per CDR3 protein. The table lists around 220,000 distinct CDR3 sequences, roughly 10% of them singletons. The sample was memory T cells sorted from blood. All receptors come from a man aged 50 to 60 in good health. CDR3s include the opening cysteine and the closing phenylalanine or tryptophan. D genes are given only for firm matches. Clone size is not always given. Where it is, it says once, few, many or a class for expanded clones.

DNA | CDR3 | size | D | J | V
TGTGCCAGCAGTTTAATCGACGGAACTCTGCAAGAGACCCAGTACTTC | CASSLIDGTLQETQYF | - | - | TRBJ2-5 | TRBV6-2/TRBV6-3
TGTGCCAGCAGCTTAGTGCGTTACAATGAGCAGTTCTTC | CASSLVRYNEQFF | - | - | TRBJ2-1 | TRBV7-2
TGTGCCAGCACCCTTAGTCAGGGGGGGTTCGGTGAGCAGTTCTTC | CASTLSQGGFGEQFF | many | - | TRBJ2-1 | TRBV28
TGTGCCAGCAGCCACTCGGCGGGAGGGCCCCGGGAGACCCAGTACTTC | CASSHSAGGPRETQYF | - | TRBD2 | TRBJ2-5 | TRBV9
TGTGCCAGCTTACGCACCGGGACACCGACCAACTATGGCTACACCTTC | CASLRTGTPTNYGYTF | many | - | TRBJ1-2 | TRBV30
TGTGCCAGCAGCGCCAACAGGGGAGGCGGGGGCTACACCTTC | CASSANRGGGGYTF | many | TRBD1 | TRBJ1-2 | TRBV9
TGTGCCAGCAGTGAAGGATGGCAGAACACAGATACGCAGTATTTT | CASSEGWQNTDTQYF | few | - | TRBJ2-3 | TRBV6-1
TGCGCCAGCAGCCAAGATGCTGATCAGCCCCAGCATTTT | CASSQDADQPQHF | many | - | TRBJ1-5 | TRBV5-1
TGTGCCAGCAGCTTAGAGGCAGGAGGCGGGGGGACCCAGTACTTC | CASSLEAGGGGTQYF | - | TRBD2 | TRBJ2-5 | TRBV11-2
TGTGCCAGCAGGGACAATGGCTACACCTTC | CASRDNGYTF | - | - | TRBJ1-2 | TRBV6-1
TGCAGTGCTCCAGATAGATGGGATTCACCCCTCCACTTT | CSAPDRWDSPLHF | - | - | TRBJ1-6 | TRBV20-1
TGTGCCAGCAGCCAATTTGTGGCGGGTATGGGAGGGCAGTTCTTC | CASSQFVAGMGGQFF | many | - | TRBJ2-1 | TRBV14
TGTGCCAGCAGCCGCCCTAGGGGGGCCGGGGAGCTGTTTTTT | CASSRPRGAGELFF | many | - | TRBJ2-2 | TRBV7-9
TGTGCCAGCAGTCTACCGACCTACGAGCAGTACTTC | CASSLPTYEQYF | many | - | TRBJ2-7 | TRBV6-2/TRBV6-3
TGTGCCAGCGGGATATCAACCTACGAGCAGTACTTC | CASGISTYEQYF | few | - | TRBJ2-7 | TRBV2
TGTGCCAGCAGTTACGGCGTGGGGTCTCTGAGTTTGAATGAGCAGTTCTTC | CASSYGVGSLSLNEQFF | - | - | TRBJ2-1 | TRBV6-2/TRBV6-3
TGTGCCAGCAGCAACCGGGACAGGGGATTCAATGAGCAGTTCTTC | CASSNRDRGFNEQFF | many | TRBD1 | TRBJ2-1 | TRBV12-3/TRBV12-4
TGTGCCACCCCGGGACAGGAGGTCTCCTACGAGCAGTACTTC | CATPGQEVSYEQYF | - | TRBD1 | TRBJ2-7 | TRBV6-4
TGTGCCAGCAGCGTAGTTGGCGGGAGAGGGGAGACCCAGTACTTC | CASSVVGGRGETQYF | - | TRBD2 | TRBJ2-5 | TRBV9
TGTGCCAGCAGCCCTGGACTAGCGGCAGGGGGTGAGCAGTTCTTC | CASSPGLAAGGEQFF | - | TRBD2 | TRBJ2-1 | TRBV7-7
TGTGCCAGCAGTTTTGAGCCGGACGGGGGAATTCGGTATACGCAGTATTTT | CASSFEPDGGIRYTQYF | many | - | TRBJ2-3 | TRBV6-2/TRBV6-3
TGTGCCAGCAGCCAAGACTTCGCCTTCAACAATGAGCAGTTCTTC | CASSQDFAFNNEQFF | few | - | TRBJ2-1 | TRBV14
TGTGCCAGCAGCTTGGAGTTTGTAACAGGGGCCGCCGGGGAGCTGTTTTTT | CASSLEFVTGAAGELFF | - | TRBD1 | TRBJ2-2 | TRBV5-5
TGCAGTGCTATCGGGACGCAGTCCTACGAGCAGTACTTC | CSAIGTQSYEQYF | many | - | TRBJ2-7 | TRBV20-1
TGTGCCAGTGAACAACCCTCCTACGAGCAGTACTTC | CASEQPSYEQYF | few | - | TRBJ2-7 | TRBV28
TGCAGTGCTAGAGCGGAGGGGATAGACAATTCACCCCTCCACTTT | CSARAEGIDNSPLHF | - | - | TRBJ1-6 | TRBV20-1
TGTGCCATCGGTCGCAGGTTAGGCTCCGATTCACCCCTCCACTTT | CAIGRRLGSDSPLHF | many | - | TRBJ1-6 | TRBV10-3
TGTGCCAGCAGCTTAGTCCCCCCCGGGTTTAGCGGGGTCTCCTACGAGCAGTACTTC | CASSLVPPGFSGVSYEQYF | - | TRBD2 | TRBJ2-7 | TRBV11-2
TGCAGTGCCGGGGGGGGCCCGGAGGGGCTTTACGAGCAGTACTTC | CSAGGGPEGLYEQYF | few | TRBD2 | TRBJ2-7 | TRBV20-1
TGCAGTGCTGGCCCGGACACCACGTTATCCCAGTACTTC | CSAGPDTTLSQYF | - | - | TRBJ2-5 | TRBV20-1
TGTGCCAGCAGCAGAATAGGACAAAAACACTACGAGCAGTACTTC | CASSRIGQKHYEQYF | once | - | TRBJ2-7 | TRBV28
TGTGCCAGCAGGGGACAGGGTGACACTGAAGCTTTCTTT | CASRGQGDTEAFF | few | TRBD1 | TRBJ1-1 | TRBV7-3
TGTGCCACCAGCAGAGAACAGTTATATGGCTACACCTTC | CATSREQLYGYTF | many | - | TRBJ1-2 | TRBV15
TGCGCCAGCAGCCAATCGACTAGCGGGAGGGCGTACGAGCAGTACTTC | CASSQSTSGRAYEQYF | many | TRBD2 | TRBJ2-7 | TRBV5-1
TGTGCCAGCTCTCTCGATAGAGAAAAACTGTTTTTT | CASSLDREKLFF | many | - | TRBJ1-4 | TRBV18
TGCGCCAGCAGCTTAACGGGACACCAGAACACCGGGGAGCTGTTTTTT | CASSLTGHQNTGELFF | - | - | TRBJ2-2 | TRBV5-1
TGCAGTGCTAGGAAGAGGCGGGAGAACACTGAAGCTTTCTTT | CSARKRRENTEAFF | few | - | TRBJ1-1 | TRBV20-1
TGCGCCAGCACCAAGGGGCAGGGGAAAGAGACCCAGTACTTC | CASTKGQGKETQYF | many | - | TRBJ2-5 | TRBV5-1
TGTGCCAGCAACACGGGCCCAGGGGGCTCCTACGAGCAGTACTTC | CASNTGPGGSYEQYF | many | TRBD1 | TRBJ2-7 | TRBV28
TGTGCCAGCAGGCGGACGGCCTACGAGCAGTACTTC | CASRRTAYEQYF | - | - | TRBJ2-7 | TRBV6-1
TGCAGTGCGCCAGGATTGGAGGGGTACCCCTACGAGCAGTACTTC | CSAPGLEGYPYEQYF | - | - | TRBJ2-7 | TRBV20-1
TGCAGCGTTGAAGGAGACAGAGACAGCACAGATACGCAGTATTTT | CSVEGDRDSTDTQYF | - | - | TRBJ2-3 | TRBV29-1
TGTGCCAGCAGCGTAGGAAGAGCGAACACCGGGGAGCTGTTTTTT | CASSVGRANTGELFF | few | - | TRBJ2-2 | TRBV9
TGTGCCAGCAGCTTAAGGGGATTCACAGATACGCAGTATTTT | CASSLRGFTDTQYF | - | - | TRBJ2-3 | TRBV7-2
TGTGCCAGCAGCTTGAGTCTTTATGGCTACACCTTC | CASSLSLYGYTF | many | - | TRBJ1-2 | TRBV5-8
TGCAGCTCCGCGACAGGGGATTCACCCCTCCACTTT | CSSATGDSPLHF | many | TRBD1 | TRBJ1-6 | TRBV20-1
TGTGCCAGCAGCTTAGCGTGGAGGGATTCACCCCTCCACTTT | CASSLAWRDSPLHF | many | - | TRBJ1-6 | TRBV7-2
TGCGCCAGCAGACCTATTCCGGGGACTAGATTCTCCTACGAGCAGTACTTC | CASRPIPGTRFSYEQYF | - | TRBD2 | TRBJ2-7 | TRBV5-1
TGCAGTGCTAGAGAGATGGGCGGGGGGGCTTACAATGAGCAGTTCTTC | CSAREMGGGAYNEQFF | - | TRBD2 | TRBJ2-1 | TRBV20-1
TGTGCCAGCAGTGTGACTAGCGGGGGGGCCCATGAGCAGTTCTTC | CASSVTSGGAHEQFF | few | TRBD2 | TRBJ2-1 | TRBV2
TGTGCCAGCAGCGGTCGACAGGGGAACACAGATACGCAGTATTTT | CASSGRQGNTDTQYF | many | TRBD1 | TRBJ2-3 | TRBV7-9
TGCGCCAGCAGCTTGGAACAGTATGGCTACACCTTC | CASSLEQYGYTF | many | - | TRBJ1-2 | TRBV5-1
TGTGCCAGCAGTTTAGCGACGGGCCTCAATTCACCCCTCCACTTT | CASSLATGLNSPLHF | few | - | TRBJ1-6 | TRBV27
TGTGCCAGCAGCCCCCGGGGAGGGGGTTCTAATTCACCCCTCCACTTT | CASSPRGGGSNSPLHF | few | - | TRBJ1-6 | TRBV3-1
TGTGCCAGCAGCTTAGAGTCGGGGGCCGGGGAGACCCAGTACTTC | CASSLESGAGETQYF | - | - | TRBJ2-5 | TRBV11-2
TGCAGTGCCGCGCCACACTACAATGAGCAGTTCTTC | CSAAPHYNEQFF | many | - | TRBJ2-1 | TRBV20-1
TGTGCCACCAGCAGAGATGCCGGATCTGGAAACACCATATATTTT | CATSRDAGSGNTIYF | few | - | TRBJ1-3 | TRBV15
TGTGCCAGCAGTTTTGGGGGCGCGAACACTGAAGCTTTCTTT | CASSFGGANTEAFF | few | - | TRBJ1-1 | TRBV12-3/TRBV12-4
TGCAGTCCACTCGACAGGGGTACCACAGATACGCAGTATTTT | CSPLDRGTTDTQYF | many | TRBD1 | TRBJ2-3 | TRBV20-1